This T cell receptor (beta chain) was sequenced for a study of OX40 agonist ivuxolimab in advanced cancers. Method: immunoSEQ multiplex PCR; TCRdb's copy keeps in-frame clones and lacks some. The data hold over 65,000 clones, with 70% to 90% observed a single time. Trimming took 1 base from V and 0 from J, leaving 9 bases between them. Germline CDR1 reads SNHLY; CDR2 reads FYNNEI. The CDR3 totals 15 residues. This TCR came from an adult with an advanced solid tumor such as melanoma, head and neck, liver or kidney cancer. The specimen comprised CD4+ or CD8+ T cells sorted from blood, sampled in a trial of the OX40 agonist ivuxolimab. The J gene is TRBJ1-1, the V gene TRBV2; D not resolved. In DNA, the CDR3 is TGTGCCAGCAGTGAAGATACAGCCATGAACACTGAAGCTTTCTTT. The encoded protein is CASSEDTAMNTEAFF.